This T cell receptor (beta chain) was obtained from a study of radiation and T cells in renal cell carcinoma (dated by TCRdb to between 2020 and 2021). Background for the entire study: Samples came from a clinical trial, in which primary renal cell carcinomas received 15 Gy stereotactic body radiation therapy followed by nephrectomy 4 weeks later. In total, roughly 51 samples underwent TCR beta sequencing: around 25 tumors plus 27 peripheral blood samples. A total of about 4 million unique CDR3 nucleotide sequences, encoding 2.5 million to 3 million unique CDR3 amino acid sequences, were found across all 55 or so samples. Study-wide conclusions, independent of this receptor: Changes in the blood repertoire were not tracked past 4 weeks after treatment. Because no pretreatment tumor biopsies were available, whether clonotypes were present in the tumor at baseline could not be determined. Top tumor clonotypes rose in blood from baseline to 2 weeks post-radiation, then contracted by 4 weeks, suggesting transient expansion of tumor-resident clones. The single-armed trial design could not address effects of radiation dose or scheduling on the TCR repertoire.

This sample's time point label indicates: blood 2 weeks post-SBRT. The treatment or condition tag for this specimen amounts to: 15 Gy SBRT to primary tumor, nephrectomy 4 weeks later. Serial peripheral blood from radiation-treated patients was sampled at baseline, 2 weeks and 4 weeks after SBRT to track tumor-enriched clonotypes. All patients had renal cell carcinoma with clear cell pathology. Genomic DNA for TCR sequencing was prepared using the QIAamp DNA Blood Mini Kit (Qiagen). The analyses included only samples that passed all quality control checks. The immunoSEQ kit was used, according to the manufacturer's recommendations, to generate TCR beta libraries from genomic DNA. To prepare the libraries, a first multiplex PCR with proprietary primers was run, followed by a second PCR that added unique barcodes, and a bead cleanup was done after each round. Each sample batch included a kit-provided positive control reaction and a negative control reaction. The final libraries underwent checking on an Agilent 4200 TapeStation D1000 ScreenTape, volumetric pooling, and quantification by qPCR. Sequencing was performed on an Illumina NextSeq500 using a MidOutput 150-cycle cartridge, with 156 Read1 cycles, 15 Index1 cycles, and the kit custom primers. The pooled library was loaded at approximately 0.96 pM, and about 21% PhiX control was spiked in. The authors' pipeline ran thus. The vendor-processed data were analyzed in R, and a clonotype was defined as all T cells that share the same CDR3 nucleotide sequence. For clone abundance analyses, frequencies were normalized to the 10,000 most abundant clones in each sample. Public T cell clones, averaging fewer than five per sample, were removed before analysis. Tumor-enriched and baseline blood-enriched clonotypes were defined by at least a 32-fold difference in abundance between compartments. Clonotypes expanded or contracted between blood time points were identified with a beta-binomial differential abundance model. Tumor-blood repertoire similarity was measured with the Baroni-Urbani and Buser coefficient, and group comparisons used two-tailed Wilcoxon tests in R. Imported from immuneACCESS, the table was reduced by TCRdb to in-frame sequences with V and J called. These copies leave out some clones; in studies compared against another copy, an unresolved V gene accounts for under half, and the cause of the remainder is not known. Clone size and the V and J calls come from that table; the DNA yielded D and trimming. Within this sample are some 130,000 clones, with 80% to 90% of them counted one time only. The ten top clones hold about 1.9% of the sample.

With respect to this clone: Its antigen is still unknown. The record has no base qualities; no much larger clone is one base away.

Sequenced material: blood, taken from a patient whose treatment included radiotherapy and nephrectomy. This sequence originates from a woman aged 60 to 75 with renal cell carcinoma.

The sequenced DNA is TGTGCCAGCAGCCGCAGAAACAGGGACGGCTATGGCTACACCTTC. Its protein product is CASSRRNRDGYGYTF. The chain links TRBV5-6 with TRBJ1-2, and possibly TRBD1, on 6 matching bases. The CDR3 has 15 amino acids, counting the end cysteine and phenylalanine. Only the CDR3 DNA is retained, 45 bases long and in frame from the first base. A distance of 17 bases separates the germline ends of V and J, which lose 4 bases and 4 bases respectively. The germline V gene specifies SGHDT as CDR1 and YYEEEE as CDR2.